The TCR beta chain under discussion was sequenced for a study of Ad26.COV2.S vaccination and SARS-CoV-2 variants. At the level of the study: Donor joined the COV1001 Ad26.COV2.S trial arm.

Findings of the study overall: Spike-specific responses of CD8+ and CD4+ T cells were reported to display substantial breadth after vaccination. The TCR-based breadth and depth measures might underestimate overall T cell responses.

This clone was detected only a few times. Its antigen is not identified. This sample's treatment: some 20 received Ad26.COV2.S at low or high dose, single or two shots; several received placebo; per-sample allocation not given. Vaccine and placebo recipients were sampled on day 63 after the first injection. Donation came from an adult in Boston who was aged 18-55 years. Libraries were prepared by immunoSEQ multiplex PCR; TCRdb keeps only in-frame clonotypes and omits some of them. The sample holds 400,000 to 450,000 clones, about 93% seen once. The germline V gene has CDR1 LGHNA and CDR2 YSLEER. The CDR3 loop spans 13 amino acids. The V and J ends lost 0 bases and 7 bases respectively, with 7 bases between them.

Material: peripheral blood, obtained in a trial of Ad26.COV2.S vaccine versus placebo. V usage is TRBV4-3 and J usage is TRBJ2-1; D call uncertain. This sequence originates from a person between 18 and 65 years old who received the Ad26.COV2.S COVID-19 vaccine or a placebo. In DNA, the CDR3 is TGCGCCAGCAGCCAAGAGGGCTGGAATGAGCAGTTCTTC. It codes for CASSQEGWNEQFF.